Presented here are 21 T cell receptor beta chains from one specimen sequenced in a study of blood T cell repertoires in COVID-19. TCRdb's table, derived via immunoSEQ multiplex PCR, lists solely in-frame clones and lacks some. Among about 180,000 clones listed, around 82% were seen once. The specimen was peripheral blood. These receptor sequences come from a woman over 75 with acute or convalescent COVID-19.

CDR3 bases: TGTGCCAGCTTTTGGCCGACAGGGGGTGACCTGAACACTGAAGCTTTCTTT. It translates to CASFWPTGGDLNTEAFF. The gene calls are TRBV2 and TRBJ1-1; 9 positions agree with TRBD1. V was pared by 8 bases and J by 0 bases, with 13 bases of the junction left unmatched. CDR1 is SNHLY and CDR2 is FYNNEI in the germline V gene. This CDR3 is built from 17 residues.

The rearrangement uses TRBV2 and TRBJ1-3; weak D call: TRBD1 (6 bases). Per the germline V gene, CDR1 is SNHLY and CDR2 is FYNNEI. V was shortened by 5 bases and J by 0 bases, with 11 bases between the two germline ends. This CDR3 is 15 amino acids long. The CDR3 coding sequence is TGTGCCAGCAGTTCCGGACAGCTCTCTGGAAACACCATATATTTT. This codes for CASSSGQLSGNTIYF.

The gene calls are TRBV29-1 and TRBJ2-1, with 12 bases aligning to TRBD2. The CDR3 extends over 18 amino acids. The ends lost 7 bases at V and 0 bases at J; junction bases unmatched: 13. The V gene's germline CDR1 is SQVTM and CDR2 ANQGSEA. CDR3 sequence (DNA): TGCAGCGCGAGTCCACGGACTAGCGGGGTTAGCTCCTACAATGAGCAGTTCTTC. Its translation is CSASPRTSGVSSYNEQFF.

The chain combines TRBV18 with TRBJ1-1; 7 bases map to TRBD1. Germline CDR1 KGHSH, CDR2 LQKENI. V was clipped by 6 bases and J by 1 base; unmatched bases: 11. There are 16 residues in the CDR3. CDR3: CASSPREGGRNTEAFF. CDR3 sequence (DNA): TGTGCCAGCTCTCCAAGGGAAGGGGGCAGGAACACTGAAGCTTTCTTT.

The rearrangement links TRBV30 to TRBJ1-4; D not resolved. With 1 base removed from V and 8 bases from J, the gap between germline ends came to 17 bases. This CDR3 contains 15 residues. Germline lookup yields CDR1 GTSNPN and CDR2 SVGIG (reference sequence). The DNA of the CDR3 is TGTGCCTGGAGTGCCACTATGAGGTCGCGAGAAAAACTGTTTTTT. Its protein product is CAWSATMRSREKLFF.

V gene TRBV9 combines with J gene TRBJ1-1; D may be TRBD1 (5 bases). V shed 4 bases and J shed 11 bases, with 15 bases lying between them. This CDR3 has 12 residues. Germline assignment: CDR1 SGDLS and CDR2 YYNGEE. CDR3 coding DNA: TGTGCCAGCAGCCCCTGGGGCCGAAGGGCTTTCTTT. It translates to CASSPWGRRAFF. Using reference TRBV9 and TRBJ1-1 for the parts outside the CDR3, the full variable domain is DSGVTQTPKHLITATGQRVTLRCSPRSGDLSVYWYQQSLDQGLQFLIQYYNGEERAKGNILERFSAQQFPDLHSELNLSSLELGDSALYFCASSPWGRRAFFGQGTRLTVV.

The rearrangement links TRBV15 to TRBJ2-7; TRBD1 aligns across 8 bases. The CDR3 consists of 13 residues. Germline V gene sequence: CDR1 LNHNV, CDR2 YYDKDF (reference sequence). V was clipped by 1 base and J by 9 bases; unmatched bases: 5. The CDR3, as DNA: TGTGCCACCAGCAGAGCGGACAGGGACCGGCAGTACTTC. Translated: CATSRADRDRQYF.

The rearrangement uses TRBV11-2 and TRBJ1-6; no clear D. Trimming removed 5 bases at V and 14 bases at J, with 10 bases between. The CDR3 is 11 residues long. CDR1 and CDR2 (germline): SGHAT, FQNNGV. The CDR3 loop reads CASSPGGTLHF. In nucleotides, the CDR3 is TGTGCCAGCAGCCCCGGAGGAACCCTCCACTTT.

V is TRBV6-4 and J is TRBJ1-1; D is undetermined. Trimming took off 5 bases at V and 4 bases at J, with 17 bases between the two ends. The germline V gene encodes CDR1 MRHNA and CDR2 SNTAGT. This CDR3 has 15 amino acids. The CDR3 here is CASSPTRETGTEAFF. The DNA of the CDR3 is TGTGCCAGCAGTCCTACTCGGGAGACGGGCACTGAAGCTTTCTTT.

The chain joins TRBV7-2 to TRBJ2-5; D is unclear. In germline, CDR1 is SGHTA, CDR2 FQGNSA. CDR3 length: 15 residues. The V gene lost 4 bases and the J gene lost 4 bases, with 16 bases spanning the gap. DNA for the CDR3: TGTGCCAGCAGCTCACAAACTGGGCCACCAGAGACCCAGTACTTC. It translates to CASSSQTGPPETQYF.

The chain employs TRBV3-1 (or the pseudogene TRBV3-2) and TRBJ1-2; D possibly corresponds to TRBD1 (5 bases). Germline-derived CDR1 and CDR2 are LGHDT and YNNKEL (reference sequence). This CDR3 spans 16 amino acids. V lost 4 bases and J lost 4, with 19 bases in between. The CDR3 loop is CASSPDWGGRGYGYTF. The CDR3 DNA is TGTGCCAGCAGCCCGGACTGGGGGGGACGGGGCTATGGCTACACCTTC.

The chain combines TRBV14 with TRBJ2-7; TRBD2 matches 7 bases. Germline V gene data show CDR1 as SGHDN and CDR2 as FVKESK. This CDR3 is 13 amino acids long. Trimming removed 1 base from V and 5 bases from J; junction bases left unmatched: 2. The CDR3 DNA follows: TGTGCCAGCAGCCAAGGGGGGGGGAACGAGCAGTACTTC. It is translated as CASSQGGGNEQYF.

V usage is TRBV15 and J usage is TRBJ2-5; 8 nucleotides align to TRBD1. Germline trimming cut 0 bases from V and 11 bases from J; bases unmatched to any gene: 5. Per germline, CDR1 LNHNV and CDR2 YYDKDF (reference sequence). The CDR3 extends over 13 amino acids. CDR3 nucleotide sequence: TGTGCCACCAGCAGAGATGGACAGGGCCCTCAGTACTTC. It yields the protein CATSRDGQGPQYF.

The chain recombines TRBV19 with TRBJ2-3, with a possible D match to TRBD1 (5 bases). The CDR3 is 15 amino acids. V lost 5 bases to trimming and J lost 5 bases, with 17 bases between them. Germline CDR1 LNHDA, CDR2 SQIVND (reference sequence). CDR3 in amino acids: CASSPQSTVRDTQYF. The CDR3 coding sequence is TGTGCCAGTAGTCCGCAATCGACAGTGAGAGATACGCAGTATTTT.

This chain uses TRBV3-1 (or the pseudogene TRBV3-2) with TRBJ1-1; TRBD1 agrees at 9 bases. J lost 4 bases, V lost 6 bases, and 12 bases had no gene match. Germline V CDR1 and CDR2: LGHDT, YNNKEL (reference sequence). The CDR3 contains 16 residues. The CDR3 region has the DNA TGTGCCAGCAGTTCTAGCCCCGGGACAGGGACCACTGAAGCTTTCTTT. As protein: CASSSSPGTGTTEAFF.

This clone has only one observation. The chain carries TRBV30 and TRBJ2-1; 14 positions match TRBD2. Germline-derived CDR1 and CDR2 are GTSNPN and SVGIG (reference sequence). The CDR3 has 15 residues. Trimming removed 7 bases from V and 6 bases from J; junction bases left unmatched: 8. This CDR3 is CAFQLGLAGANEQFF. DNA of the CDR3: TGTGCCTTCCAATTGGGACTAGCGGGAGCCAATGAGCAGTTCTTC.

V is TRBV7-8 and J is TRBJ1-1; TRBD1 is a possible D gene (5 bases). The CDR3 runs 14 residues. The germline V gene encodes CDR1 SGHVS and CDR2 FQNEAQ. Between the trimmed V and J ends, which lost 1 base and 1 base, there was a span of 7 bases. This chain's CDR3 is CASSLDQGNTEAFF. Written as DNA, the CDR3 is TGTGCCAGCAGCTTAGACCAGGGGAACACTGAAGCTTTCTTT.

J is TRBJ1-2 and V is TRBV21-1; the table's D call, TRBD1, has no DNA check behind it. TRBV21-1 represents a pseudogene. This CDR3 spans 18 amino acids. The DNA for the CDR3 is TGTGCCAGCAGCAATGAAGACGATCCACCGGGACAGAACTATGGCTACACCTTC. Translated: CASSNEDDPPGQNYGYTF.

V and J are TRBV5-4 and TRBJ1-2; 9 bases match TRBD1. The CDR3 has 12 residues. Losses at the gene ends were 0 bases for V and 13 bases for J; bases not matched to a gene: 4. From germline, CDR1 is SGHNT and CDR2 YYREEE (reference sequence). CDR3 in DNA: TGTGCCAGCAGCTTGGACAGGGGGCCTTGCACCTTC. Translated: CASSLDRGPCTF.

V usage is TRBV30 and J usage is TRBJ1-2, with TRBD1 identical over 12 bases. Trimming at V came to 2 bases and at J to 5 bases, leaving 6 bases not matched to a gene. Germline CDR1 GTSNPN, CDR2 SVGIG (reference sequence). The CDR3 is 15 residues long. The chain's CDR3 is CAWSRDRGRGYGYTF. CDR3 coding DNA: TGTGCCTGGAGTCGGGACAGGGGGCGAGGGTATGGCTACACCTTC.

V usage is TRBV7-9 and J usage is TRBJ2-5, with D possibly TRBD1 on 6 matching bases. V dropped 2 bases and J dropped 5 bases, with 15 bases sitting between them. Germline V lookup: CDR1 SEHNR, CDR2 FQNEAQ (reference sequence). The CDR3 totals 15 residues. DNA for the CDR3: TGTGCCAGCAGCTTAAGGGGGAAGGAGTATGAGACCCAGTACTTC. Its protein product is CASSLRGKEYETQYF.